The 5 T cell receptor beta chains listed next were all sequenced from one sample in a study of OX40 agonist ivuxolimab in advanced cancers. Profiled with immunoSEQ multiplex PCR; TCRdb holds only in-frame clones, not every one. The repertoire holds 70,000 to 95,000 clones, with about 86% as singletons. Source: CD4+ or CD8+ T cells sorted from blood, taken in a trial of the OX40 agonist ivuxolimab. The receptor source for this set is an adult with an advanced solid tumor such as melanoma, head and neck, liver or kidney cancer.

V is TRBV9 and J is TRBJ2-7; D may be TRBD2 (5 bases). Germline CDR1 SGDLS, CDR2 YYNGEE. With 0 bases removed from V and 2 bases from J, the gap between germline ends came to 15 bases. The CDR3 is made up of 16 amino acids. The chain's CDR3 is CASSVAPVTGTYEQYF. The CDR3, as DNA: TGTGCCAGCAGCGTAGCCCCCGTTACGGGAACCTACGAGCAGTACTTC.

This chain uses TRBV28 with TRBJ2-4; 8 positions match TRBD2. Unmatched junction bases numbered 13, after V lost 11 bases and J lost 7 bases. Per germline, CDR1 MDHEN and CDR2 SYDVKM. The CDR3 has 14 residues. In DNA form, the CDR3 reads TGTGCCGCCGGGGGGGGAGTGTTCGGGAACATTCAGTACTTC. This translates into CAAGGGVFGNIQYF.

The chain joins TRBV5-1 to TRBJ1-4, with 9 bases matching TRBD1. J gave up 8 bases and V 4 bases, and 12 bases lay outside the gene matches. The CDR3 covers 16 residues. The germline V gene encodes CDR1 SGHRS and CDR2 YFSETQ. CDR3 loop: CASSRAGQGQGEKLFF. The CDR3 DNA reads TGCGCCAGCAGCCGCGCCGGACAGGGGCAGGGGGAAAAACTGTTTTTT.

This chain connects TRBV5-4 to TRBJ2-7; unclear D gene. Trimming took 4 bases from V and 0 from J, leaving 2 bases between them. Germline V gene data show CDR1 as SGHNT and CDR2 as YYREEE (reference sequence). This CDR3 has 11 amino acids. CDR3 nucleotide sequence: TGTGCCAGCAGCACCTCCTACGAGCAGTACTTC. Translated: CASSTSYEQYF.

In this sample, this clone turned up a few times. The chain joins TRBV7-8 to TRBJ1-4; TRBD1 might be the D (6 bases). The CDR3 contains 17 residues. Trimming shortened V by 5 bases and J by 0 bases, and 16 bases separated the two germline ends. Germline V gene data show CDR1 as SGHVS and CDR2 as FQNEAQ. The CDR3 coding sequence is TGTGCCAGCAGCCCATGGGGGGGCGCGACAACTAATGAAAAACTGTTTTTT. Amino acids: CASSPWGGATTNEKLFF. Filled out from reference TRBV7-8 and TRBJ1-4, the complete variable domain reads GAGVSQSPRYKVAKRGQDVALRCDPISGHVSLFWYQQALGQGPEFLTYFQNEAQLDKSGLPSDRFFAERPEGSVSTLKIQRTQQEDSAVYLCASSPWGGATTNEKLFFGSGTQLSVL.